These T cell receptor beta chains were read from a single sample in a study of cytotoxic CD8 clonotypes in ibrutinib-treated CLL. The protocol was immunoSEQ multiplex PCR, while the TCRdb copy is restricted to in-frame clones and leaves out a portion. In the table there are 270,000 or so clones, 76% of which are singletons. The material sequenced was PBMCs, taken at disease progression, from a patient treated with ibrutinib. These TCRs come from a human donor with chronic lymphocytic leukemia. Each CDR3 is given with its conserved first and last residue. The D gene is left open where the match is weak. Expanded clones get a size class; other rows say once, few or many, or leave the size out.

v_gene,d_gene,abundance,j_gene,CDR3nt,CDR3aa
TRBV4-1,NA,NA,TRBJ2-1,TGCGCCAGCAGCCCGGGACTGCTAGGCTACAATGAGCAGTTCTTC,CASSPGLLGYNEQFF
TRBV5-1,TRBD2,NA,TRBJ2-1,TGCGCCAGCAGCTTGTGGCTAGCGGGGGAATATTACAATGAGCAGTTCTTC,CASSLWLAGEYYNEQFF
TRBV6-5,NA,NA,TRBJ1-4,TGTGCCAGCAGTAACACAGGGTTCGGAAAACTGTTTTTT,CASSNTGFGKLFF
TRBV27,TRBD1,NA,TRBJ2-7,TGTGCCAGCAAGTTGACAGGGCGTAGCGACGAGCAGTACTTC,CASKLTGRSDEQYF
TRBV7-9,TRBD1,once,TRBJ1-4,TGTGCCAGCAGCATAAGACAGGGTAGGATTGAAAAACTGTTTTTT,CASSIRQGRIEKLFF
TRBV29-1,NA,NA,TRBJ1-2,TGCAGCGTCCCGAACAGGGCTCGGGACTATGGCTACACCTTC,CSVPNRARDYGYTF
TRBV25-1,NA,NA,TRBJ2-5,TGTGCTACTCGAGGGGGGGAGACCCAGTACTTC,CATRGGETQYF
TRBV27,TRBD2,NA,TRBJ2-3,TGTGCCAGCAGTTCCTCCATGGTTAGCGGGGGGGCCTTGGATACGCAGTATTTT,CASSSSMVSGGALDTQYF
TRBV18,NA,few,TRBJ2-2,TGTGCCAGCTCACCGCGGGTTAACACCGGGGAGCTGTTTTTT,CASSPRVNTGELFF
TRBV9,NA,NA,TRBJ1-1,TGTGCCAGCAGGCCAGGGGAGAGGGCTTTCTTT,CASRPGERAFF
TRBV9,TRBD1,few,TRBJ2-7,TGTGCCAGCAGCGAGGGGACAGGGCCCTCTCCCTACGAGCAGTACTTC,CASSEGTGPSPYEQYF
TRBV12-5,TRBD1,few,TRBJ1-1,TGTGCTAGTGGGACAGGGGGCCTGAACACTGAAGCTTTCTTT,CASGTGGLNTEAFF